The next 2 T cell receptor beta chains were all read from a single sample in a study of CXCR3-negative and CXCR3-positive naive CD8 T cells. UMI-labeled TRB cDNA libraries were prepared by 5' RACE. TCRdb reanalyzed the 5' RACE reads, giving one entry per CDR3 protein sequence and no DNA. In total, the table holds 75,000 or so distinct CDR3 sequences. Material for sequencing was naive CXCR3- CD8+ T cells from blood. As to subset: CD45RO-CCR7+CD27+CD95- naive CD8+ T cells lacking CXCR3 (TNR3-). Receptors originate from a human donor in good health. Some clones in this sample may be carry-over from other donors' samples.

This CDR3 reads CASSADSYSYNEQFF. J is TRBJ2-1 and V is TRBV9; the D gene TCRdb calls, TRBD2, cannot be checked with no DNA. The CDR3 covers 15 residues. Germline-derived CDR1 and CDR2 are SGDLS and YYNGEE.

This chain uses TRBV29-1 with TRBJ1-1; there is no DNA to check the TCRdb D call of TRBD1. The CDR3 spans 15 residues. Germline V CDR1 and CDR2: SQVTM, ANQGSEA. The CDR3 reads CSARDRASLNTEAFF.